A selection of T cell receptor beta chains follows, all from one sample in a study of T cell repertoires in cytomegalovirus infection. Using its own MiXCR run on the reads, TCRdb lists one record per CDR3 protein. The sample gives about 700,000 distinct CDR3 sequences, 33% of which show up once; around a sixth is in the top ten. For these receptors, no antigen is known. The input for sequencing was cultured PBMCs, taken from culture after CMV antigen stimulation. These receptors all come from a human donor in good health (CMV status not recorded). Some clones in this sample may be carry-over from other donors' samples. Both conserved end residues are part of each CDR3. D genes are given only for firm matches. Size tells how often a clone was seen (once, few, many) or the class of an expanded clone, and some rows leave it out.

cdr3_nt cdr3_aa clone_size j_call v_call d_call
TGTGCCAGCAGCCCATTCGACCAGATGGACTATGGCTACACCTTC CASSPFDQMDYGYTF few TRBJ1-2 TRBV14 -
TGTGCCAGCAGTTCCGGACTCGCCGGAAACATTCAGTACTTC CASSSGLAGNIQYF many TRBJ2-4 TRBV12-3/TRBV12-4 -
TGTGCCAGCAGCGCCGACCCCCTTAGTTCACCCCTCCACTTT CASSADPLSSPLHF - TRBJ1-6 TRBV5-5 -
TGTGCCAGCAGCCCCCCCTGGGGTCTCACCTACGATCAGCCCCAGCATTTT CASSPPWGLTYDQPQHF few TRBJ1-5 TRBV6-7 -
TGTGCCAGCACCGAAGGGAGCACTGAAGCTTTCTTT CASTEGSTEAFF few TRBJ1-1 TRBV12-3/TRBV12-4 -
TGTGCCAGCAGTTTGGCCGGCATTCGGGATGAGCAGTTCTTC CASSLAGIRDEQFF few TRBJ2-1 TRBV28 -
TGTGCCATCACGGGCACAGGGCGCTACAATGAGCAGTTCTTC CAITGTGRYNEQFF - TRBJ2-1 TRBV10-3 -
TGTGCCATCAGTCCCGGGACTGTGAGCAATGAGCAGTTCTTC CAISPGTVSNEQFF few TRBJ2-1 TRBV10-3 -
TGTGCCAGCAGTTTATCGTGGACTAGCGCCTACGAGCAGTACTTC CASSLSWTSAYEQYF - TRBJ2-7 TRBV27 TRBD2
TGTGCCAGCAGCCCGAGACCCCTAGCGGGCGAGCAGTTCTTC CASSPRPLAGEQFF - TRBJ2-1 TRBV9 TRBD2
TGCGCCAGCCAGACTGGTACAGGGGCGTATGAAAAACTGTTTTTT CASQTGTGAYEKLFF - TRBJ1-4 TRBV5-1 TRBD1
TGTGCCAGCAGCTTGCCAGGGGGTATGAACACTGAAGCTTTCTTT CASSLPGGMNTEAFF - TRBJ1-1 TRBV7-9 TRBD1
TGTGCCAGCAGCCGCGGGACTAGCGGGGGCAACGAGCAGTACTTC CASSRGTSGGNEQYF - TRBJ2-7 TRBV28 TRBD2
TGTGCCAGCAGTGATGGGGGGCCGGGCAATCAGCCCCAGCATTTT CASSDGGPGNQPQHF - TRBJ1-5 TRBV2 -
TGTGCCAGCAGCGGCAGGACTAGCCGATTCTCCTACGAGCAGTACTTC CASSGRTSRFSYEQYF - TRBJ2-7 TRBV11-2 TRBD2
TGTGCCAGCAGCTTAGGCCGAACTCCTATCTCCTTC CASSLGRTPISF many TRBJ2-7 TRBV7-2 -
TGTGCCAGCAGTCGGCCCGGGACTAGTGGGACAGATACGCAGTATTTT CASSRPGTSGTDTQYF - TRBJ2-3 TRBV11-3 TRBD2
TGTGCCAGCAGCCTCGGACAGGGGGTAGTGAACACTGAAGCTTTCTTT CASSLGQGVVNTEAFF - TRBJ1-1 TRBV7-9 TRBD1
TGTGCCAGCAGCCCAAGGGGACCCTCCGGGGAGACCCAGTACTTC CASSPRGPSGETQYF many TRBJ2-5 TRBV7-2 -
TGTGCCAGCAGCCTCCAATCGGGACTAGCGGGAGTTGAGGAGCTGTTTTTT CASSLQSGLAGVEELFF - TRBJ2-2 TRBV11-2 TRBD2
TGTGCCAGCAGTTCACAGGTTTTCGCAAACATTCAGTACTTC CASSSQVFANIQYF few TRBJ2-4 TRBV28 -
TGTGCCAGCAGCTTAGGACATCGCAGGCCGAATCAGCCCCAGCATTTT CASSLGHRRPNQPQHF - TRBJ1-5 TRBV11-3 -
TGTGCCAGCAGACTCCGGGACAGCCACAATGAGCAGTTCTTC CASRLRDSHNEQFF - TRBJ2-1 TRBV19 TRBD1
TGTGCCAGCAGTGATCACTCTGTTAGGACCGTTGAGCTCAATCAGCCCCAGCATTTT CASSDHSVRTVELNQPQHF few TRBJ1-5 TRBV6-1 -
TGTGCTAGTGGTCCGTATGGGGGCTCAGAAGAGACCCAGTACTTC CASGPYGGSEETQYF - TRBJ2-5 TRBV12-5 -
TGTGCCAGCAGCCTTAGTGGGCTAGCGGGAGTAGAGACCCAGTACTTC CASSLSGLAGVETQYF few TRBJ2-5 TRBV7-6 TRBD2
TGTGCCATCAGGGGGACTAGCGGGAGCTCCTACGAGCAGTACTTC CAIRGTSGSSYEQYF - TRBJ2-7 TRBV10-3 TRBD2
TGCGCCAGCAGCCATGGAGGTGGCGGGGGAGCCTATAATTCACCCCTCCACTTT CASSHGGGGGAYNSPLHF - TRBJ1-6 TRBV5-1 -
TGTGCCAGCAGTTCGCAGACAGGGATCAATCAGCCCCAGCATTTT CASSSQTGINQPQHF few TRBJ1-5 TRBV12-3/TRBV12-4 TRBD1
TGCAGTGCCTTTCATAGCTCCTACGAGCAGTACTTC CSAFHSSYEQYF - TRBJ2-7 TRBV20-1 -
TGTGCCAGCAGTTTAAGGGCACGGAATCAGCCCCAGCATTTT CASSLRARNQPQHF once TRBJ1-5 TRBV12-3/TRBV12-4 -
TGTGCCAGCAGTTTACCGGGACCTGAGCAGTTCTTC CASSLPGPEQFF - TRBJ2-1 TRBV27 -
TGTGCCAGCAGCTTATGGGCAGGGGCAGGGGAAAACTATGGCTACACCTTC CASSLWAGAGENYGYTF many TRBJ1-2 TRBV7-2 -
TGTGCCAGCTGCTCGCGGGGGGCGAGAGACAATGAGCAGTTCTTC CASCSRGARDNEQFF - TRBJ2-1 TRBV28 TRBD2
TGTGCCAGCAGCATGGGACTAGCGGGGAGCTCCTGGCAGTACTTC CASSMGLAGSSWQYF - TRBJ2-7 TRBV7-2 TRBD2
TGTGCCAGCAGCAATAGGGGGGGGACTGAAGCTTTCTTT CASSNRGGTEAFF many TRBJ1-1 TRBV7-2 -
TGTGCCATCAGCGAAGTAGCGAGGGAAGAGACCCAGTACTTC CAISEVAREETQYF - TRBJ2-5 TRBV10-3 -
TGTGCCAGCAGTTCTCGAAGCGGGAGAGGGCGCAATGAGCAGTTCTTC CASSSRSGRGRNEQFF few TRBJ2-1 TRBV6-6 TRBD2
TGTGCCAGCACTGACGTAAGAAGAGAGCACGAGCAGTACTTC CASTDVRREHEQYF - TRBJ2-7 TRBV5-6 -
TGTGCCAGCACTTGGGGCGTGAGCTTCGGCAATGGCTACACCTTC CASTWGVSFGNGYTF - TRBJ1-2 TRBV2 -
TGTGCCAGCAGCTTAGCGGTGGGACCACAAGAGACCCAGTACTTC CASSLAVGPQETQYF few TRBJ2-5 TRBV7-7 -
TGTGCCAGCAGTTACATGGGGGGCACAGATACGCAGTATTTT CASSYMGGTDTQYF - TRBJ2-3 TRBV6-5 -
TGTGCCAGCAGCCACCCGGGGCAAGGAAACACCATATATTTT CASSHPGQGNTIYF many TRBJ1-3 TRBV7-2 -